The T cell receptor (beta chain) described here comes from a study of blood T cell repertoires in COVID-19. Study information: Cohort 3 recovered donors had two negative PCRs, clearance, or symptom resolution.

Libraries were prepared by immunoSEQ multiplex PCR; TCRdb keeps only in-frame clonotypes and omits some of them. The table records more than 200,000 clones, around nine tenths of them present only once. Germline loops: CDR1 MRHNA, CDR2 SNTAGT. V shed 3 bases, J shed 6 bases, and the junction held 23 bases outside the gene matches. The CDR3 contains 20 residues. Sequencing used PBMCs or T cells enriched from blood (not recorded which). The chain joins TRBV6-4 to TRBJ2-1, with TRBD2 identical over 7 bases. The receptor's source is a man aged 25 to 40 in a cohort exposed to, infected with or recovered from COVID-19 (not recorded which). The CDR3 DNA is TGTGCCAGCAGTGAGGCTCGCAGGGAGCAATGGCGGGAGACTACCAATGAGCAGTTCTTC. This sequence encodes CASSEARREQWRETTNEQFF.